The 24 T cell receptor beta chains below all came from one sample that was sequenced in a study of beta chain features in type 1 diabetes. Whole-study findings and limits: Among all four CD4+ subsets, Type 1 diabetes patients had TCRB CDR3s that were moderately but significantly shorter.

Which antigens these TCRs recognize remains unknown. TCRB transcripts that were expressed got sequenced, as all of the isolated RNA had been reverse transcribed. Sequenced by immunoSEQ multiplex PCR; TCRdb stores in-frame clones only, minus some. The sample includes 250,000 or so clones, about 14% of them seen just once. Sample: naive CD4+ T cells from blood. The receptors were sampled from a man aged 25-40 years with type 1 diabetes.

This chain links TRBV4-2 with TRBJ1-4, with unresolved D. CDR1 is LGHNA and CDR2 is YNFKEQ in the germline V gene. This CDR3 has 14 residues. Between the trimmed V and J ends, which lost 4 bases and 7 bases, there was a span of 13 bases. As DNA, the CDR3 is TGTGCCAGCAGCCTGGAGAGGGCGGGTGAAAAACTGTTTTTT. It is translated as CASSLERAGEKLFF.

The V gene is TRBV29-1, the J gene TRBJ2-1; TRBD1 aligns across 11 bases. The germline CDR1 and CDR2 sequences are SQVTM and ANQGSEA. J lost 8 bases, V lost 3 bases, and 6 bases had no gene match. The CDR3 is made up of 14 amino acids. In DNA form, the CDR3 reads TGCAGCGTTGATGGACAGGGGGCCGGCTATGAGCAGTTCTTC. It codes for CSVDGQGAGYEQFF.

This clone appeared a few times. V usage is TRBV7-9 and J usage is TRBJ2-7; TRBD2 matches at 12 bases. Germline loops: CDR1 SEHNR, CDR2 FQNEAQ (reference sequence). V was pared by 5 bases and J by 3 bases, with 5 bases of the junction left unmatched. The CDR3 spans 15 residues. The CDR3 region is CASSPQTSGSYEQYF. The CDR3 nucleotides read TGTGCCAGCAGCCCGCAGACTAGCGGGAGCTACGAGCAGTACTTC.

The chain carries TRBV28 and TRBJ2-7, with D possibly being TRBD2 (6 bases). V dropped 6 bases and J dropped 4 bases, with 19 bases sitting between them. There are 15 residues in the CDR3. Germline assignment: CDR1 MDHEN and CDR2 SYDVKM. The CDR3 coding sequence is TGTGCCAGCAGCCTTGACTTGGGAGGACGATACGAGCAGTACTTC. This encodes CASSLDLGGRYEQYF.

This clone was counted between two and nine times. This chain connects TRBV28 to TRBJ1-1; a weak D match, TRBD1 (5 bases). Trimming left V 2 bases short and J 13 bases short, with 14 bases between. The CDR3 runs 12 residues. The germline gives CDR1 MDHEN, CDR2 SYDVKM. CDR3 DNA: TGTGCCAGCAGTTTAACGTCCGGGGGAGATTTCTTT. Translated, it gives CASSLTSGGDFF.

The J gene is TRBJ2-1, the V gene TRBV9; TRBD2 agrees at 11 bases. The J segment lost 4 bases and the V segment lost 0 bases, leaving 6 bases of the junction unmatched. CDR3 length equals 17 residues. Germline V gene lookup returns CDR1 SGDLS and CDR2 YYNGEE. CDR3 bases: TGTGCCAGCAGCGTAGAGGGGGGGACTAGCGGATACAATGAGCAGTTCTTC. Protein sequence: CASSVEGGTSGYNEQFF.

The CDR3 sequence is CASSQARQGLADTQYF. The CDR3 nucleotides read TGCGCCAGCAGCCAGGCTAGACAGGGATTAGCAGATACGCAGTATTTT. The J gene is TRBJ2-3, the V gene TRBV4-1; 7 bases are shared with TRBD1. V gave up 3 bases and J gave up 4 bases; unmatched junction bases: 10. This CDR3 has 16 residues. Germline loops: CDR1 MGHRA, CDR2 YSYEKL.

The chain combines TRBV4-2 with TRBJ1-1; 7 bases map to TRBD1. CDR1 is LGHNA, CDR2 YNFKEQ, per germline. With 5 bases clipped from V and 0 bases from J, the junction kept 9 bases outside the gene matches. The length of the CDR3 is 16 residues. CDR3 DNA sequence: TGTGCCAGCAGCGGGGAGCTGGGACAGATGAACACTGAAGCTTTCTTT. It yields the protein CASSGELGQMNTEAFF.

The CDR3: CASSLFTGANVLTF. DNA of the CDR3: TGTGCCAGCAGCTTATTCACAGGGGCCAACGTCCTGACTTTC. The rearrangement uses TRBV11-2 and TRBJ2-6; D call uncertain. The CDR3 runs to 14 residues. Trimming stripped 2 bases from V and 4 bases from J, with 6 bases between. Germline lookup yields CDR1 SGHAT and CDR2 FQNNGV.

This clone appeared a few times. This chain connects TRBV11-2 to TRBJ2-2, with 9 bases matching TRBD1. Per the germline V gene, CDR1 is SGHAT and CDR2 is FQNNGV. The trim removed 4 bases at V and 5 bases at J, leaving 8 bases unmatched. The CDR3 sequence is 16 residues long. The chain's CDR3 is CASSSRPGQGTGELFF. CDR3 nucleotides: TGTGCCAGCAGCTCTCGACCGGGACAGGGAACCGGGGAGCTGTTTTTT.

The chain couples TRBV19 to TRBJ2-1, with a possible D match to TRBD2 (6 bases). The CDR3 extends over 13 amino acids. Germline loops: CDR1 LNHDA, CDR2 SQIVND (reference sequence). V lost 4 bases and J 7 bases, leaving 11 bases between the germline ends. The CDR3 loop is CASSTGLANEQFF. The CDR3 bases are TGTGCCAGTAGTACGGGACTGGCTAATGAGCAGTTCTTC.

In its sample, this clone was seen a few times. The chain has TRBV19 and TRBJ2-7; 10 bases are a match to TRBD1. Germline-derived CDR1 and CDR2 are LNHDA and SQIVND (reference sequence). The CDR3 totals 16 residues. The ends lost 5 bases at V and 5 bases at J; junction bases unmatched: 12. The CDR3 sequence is CASSLRPGQGPDEQYF. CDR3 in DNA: TGTGCCAGTAGTTTAAGACCGGGACAGGGGCCCGACGAGCAGTACTTC.

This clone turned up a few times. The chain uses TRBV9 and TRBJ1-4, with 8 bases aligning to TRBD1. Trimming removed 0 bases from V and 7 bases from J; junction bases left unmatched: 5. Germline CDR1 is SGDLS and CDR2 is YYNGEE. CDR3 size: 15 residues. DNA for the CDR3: TGTGCCAGCAGCGTAGGGACAGGGCTATCTGAAAAACTGTTTTTT. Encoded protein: CASSVGTGLSEKLFF.

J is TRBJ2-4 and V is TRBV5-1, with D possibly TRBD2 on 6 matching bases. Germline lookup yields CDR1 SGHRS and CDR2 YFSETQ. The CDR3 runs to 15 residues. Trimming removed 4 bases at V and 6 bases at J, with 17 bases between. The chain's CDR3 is CASSPGEASPNIQYF. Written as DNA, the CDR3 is TGCGCCAGCAGCCCGGGGGAGGCTAGCCCAAACATTCAGTACTTC.

The CDR3 loop is CASRASGRARYNEQFF. The CDR3, as DNA: TGCGCCAGCAGGGCTAGCGGGAGGGCCCGCTACAATGAGCAGTTCTTC. The chain joins TRBV4-1 to TRBJ2-1; 12 bases agree with TRBD2. The CDR3 is 16 amino acids. Germline values: CDR1 MGHRA, CDR2 YSYEKL. Trimming at V came to 6 bases and at J to 3 bases, leaving 6 bases not matched to a gene.

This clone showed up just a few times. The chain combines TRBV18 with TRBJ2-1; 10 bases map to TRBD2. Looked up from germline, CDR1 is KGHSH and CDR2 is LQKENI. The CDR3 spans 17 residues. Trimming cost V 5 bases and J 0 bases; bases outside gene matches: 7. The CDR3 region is CASSARLAGSSYNEQFF. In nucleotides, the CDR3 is TGTGCCAGCTCAGCAAGACTAGCGGGTAGCTCCTACAATGAGCAGTTCTTC. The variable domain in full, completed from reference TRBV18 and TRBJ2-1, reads NAGVMQNPRHLVRRRGQEARLRCSPMKGHSHVYWYRQLPEEGLKFMVYLQKENIIDESGMPKERFSAEFPKEGPSILRIQQVVRGDSAAYFCASSARLAGSSYNEQFFGPGTRLTVL.

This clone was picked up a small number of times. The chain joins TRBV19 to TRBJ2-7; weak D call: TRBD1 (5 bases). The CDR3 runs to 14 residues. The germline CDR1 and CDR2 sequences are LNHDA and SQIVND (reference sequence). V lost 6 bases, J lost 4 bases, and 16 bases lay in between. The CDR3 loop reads CASSTGHGLYEQYF. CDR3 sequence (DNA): TGTGCCAGTAGCACCGGACACGGCTTGTACGAGCAGTACTTC.

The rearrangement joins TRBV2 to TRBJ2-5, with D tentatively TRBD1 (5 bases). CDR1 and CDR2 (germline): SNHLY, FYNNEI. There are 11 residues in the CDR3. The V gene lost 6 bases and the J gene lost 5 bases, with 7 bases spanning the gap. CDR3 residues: CASRQGETQYF. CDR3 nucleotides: TGTGCCAGCAGGCAGGGCGAGACCCAGTACTTC. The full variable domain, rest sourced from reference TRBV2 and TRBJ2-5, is EPEVTQTPSHQVTQMGQEVILRCVPISNHLYFYWYRQILGQKVEFLVSFYNNEISEKSEIFDDQFSVERPDGSNFTLKIRSTKLEDSAMYFCASRQGETQYFGPGTRLLVL.

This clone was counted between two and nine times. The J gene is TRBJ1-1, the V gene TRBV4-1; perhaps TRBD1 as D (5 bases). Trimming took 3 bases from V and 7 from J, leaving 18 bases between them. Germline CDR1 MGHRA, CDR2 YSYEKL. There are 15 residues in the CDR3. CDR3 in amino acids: CASSHPRDSTFEAFF. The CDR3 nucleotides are TGCGCCAGCAGCCACCCCAGAGACAGTACCTTTGAAGCTTTCTTT.

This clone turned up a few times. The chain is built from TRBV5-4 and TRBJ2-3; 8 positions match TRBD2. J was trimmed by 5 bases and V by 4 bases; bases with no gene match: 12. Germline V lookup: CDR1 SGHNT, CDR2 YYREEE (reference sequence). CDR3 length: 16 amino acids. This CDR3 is CASSEMGGAGEDTQYF. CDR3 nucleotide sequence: TGTGCCAGCAGCGAAATGGGAGGAGCGGGGGAAGATACGCAGTATTTT. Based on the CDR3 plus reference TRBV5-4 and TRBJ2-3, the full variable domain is ETGVTQSPTHLIKTRGQQVTLRCSSQSGHNTVSWYQQALGQGPQFIFQYYREEENGRGNFPPRFSGLQFPNYSSELNVNALELDDSALYLCASSEMGGAGEDTQYFGPGTRLTVL.

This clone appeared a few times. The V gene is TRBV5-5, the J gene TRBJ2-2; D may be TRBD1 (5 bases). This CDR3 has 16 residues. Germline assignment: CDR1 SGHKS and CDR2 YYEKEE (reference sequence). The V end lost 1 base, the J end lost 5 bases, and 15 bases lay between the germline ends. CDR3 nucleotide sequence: TGTGCCAGCAGCTTGTCCTGGCAGGGAAGGACCGGGGAGCTGTTTTTT. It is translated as CASSLSWQGRTGELFF. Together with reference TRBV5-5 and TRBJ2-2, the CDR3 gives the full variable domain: DAGVTQSPTHLIKTRGQQVTLRCSPISGHKSVSWYQQVLGQGPQFIFQYYEKEERGRGNFPDRFSARQFPNYSSELNVNALLLGDSALYLCASSLSWQGRTGELFFGEGSRLTVL.

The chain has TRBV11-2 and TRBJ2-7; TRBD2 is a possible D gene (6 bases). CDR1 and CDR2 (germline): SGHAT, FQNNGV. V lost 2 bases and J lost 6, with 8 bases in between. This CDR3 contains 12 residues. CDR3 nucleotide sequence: TGTGCCAGCAGCTTAATGGGAGGCGAGCAGTACTTC. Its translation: CASSLMGGEQYF.

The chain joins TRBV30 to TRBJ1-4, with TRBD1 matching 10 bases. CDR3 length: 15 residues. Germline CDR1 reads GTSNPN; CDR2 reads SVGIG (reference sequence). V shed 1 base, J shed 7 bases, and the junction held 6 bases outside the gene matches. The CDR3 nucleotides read TGTGCCTGGAGTGCAGGGACAGGGGATGGTGAAAAACTGTTTTTT. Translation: CAWSAGTGDGEKLFF.

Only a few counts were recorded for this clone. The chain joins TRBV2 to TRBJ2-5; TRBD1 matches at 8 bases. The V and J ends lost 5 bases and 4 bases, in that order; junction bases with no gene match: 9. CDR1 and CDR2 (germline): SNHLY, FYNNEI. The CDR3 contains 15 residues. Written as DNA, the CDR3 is TGTGCCAGCAGTAGTCTACAGGGGGAACGAGAGACCCAGTACTTC. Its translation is CASSSLQGERETQYF.